The 8 T cell receptor beta chains reported below all come from one sample, sequenced in a study of cytomegalovirus exposure and HLA in healthy donors. Clones were read by immunoSEQ multiplex PCR, and TCRdb kept only the in-frame ones, dropping some. This table holds about 160,000 clones, around four fifths found once. Sample: PBMCs. The receptors shown here come from a man aged 25 to 40 in good health and CMV-seropositive.

The chain carries TRBV6-4 and TRBJ2-2; TRBD2 aligns across 7 bases. Per germline, CDR1 MRHNA and CDR2 SNTAGT. V lost 0 bases, J lost 3 bases, and 4 bases stayed unmatched. The CDR3 sequence is 16 residues long. CDR3 amino acids: CASSDSGGRDTGELFF. The CDR3 DNA follows: TGTGCCAGCAGTGACTCGGGGGGGAGAGACACCGGGGAGCTGTTTTTT.

This chain joins TRBV7-6 and TRBJ2-5; TRBD1 agrees at 11 bases. The CDR3 is 14 residues long. The germline V gene encodes CDR1 SGHVS and CDR2 FNYEAQ. V lost 4 bases and J lost 3; bases outside the gene matches: 1. CDR3 in amino acids: CASSWTGGKETQYF. The CDR3 nucleotides read TGTGCCAGCAGCTGGACAGGGGGCAAAGAGACCCAGTACTTC.

The chain employs TRBV4-3 and TRBJ1-4; D may be TRBD1 (6 bases). This CDR3 comprises 15 residues. V was cut by 3 bases and J by 6 bases, with 14 bases left in between. Germline V lookup: CDR1 LGHNA, CDR2 YSLEER. CDR3 region: CASSHITGSDEKLFF. CDR3 DNA sequence: TGCGCCAGCAGCCATATAACAGGGTCCGATGAAAAACTGTTTTTT.

V is TRBV18 and J is TRBJ1-6; 8 bases agree with TRBD1. Trimming at V came to 0 bases and at J to 14 bases, leaving 12 bases not matched to a gene. In germline, CDR1 is KGHSH, CDR2 LQKENI. The CDR3 consists of 16 residues. DNA of the CDR3: TGTGCCAGCTCACCACCCGGGACAGGCCGCCCGTGGGCCCTCCACTTT. It codes for CASSPPGTGRPWALHF. Variable domain in full (rest from reference TRBV18 and TRBJ1-6): NAGVMQNPRHLVRRRGQEARLRCSPMKGHSHVYWYRQLPEEGLKFMVYLQKENIIDESGMPKERFSAEFPKEGPSILRIQQVVRGDSAAYFCASSPPGTGRPWALHFGNGTRLTVT.

This clone was seen more than once but under ten times. The V gene is TRBV4-2, the J gene TRBJ2-3; TRBD2 aligns across 9 bases. Germline lookup yields CDR1 LGHNA and CDR2 YNFKEQ. The CDR3 has 16 residues. With 1 base clipped from V and 5 bases from J, the junction kept 7 bases outside the gene matches. The CDR3, as DNA: TGTGCCAGCAGCCAAGGTGGTAGCGGGGGCGTAGATACGCAGTATTTT. It encodes CASSQGGSGGVDTQYF.

The chain couples TRBV5-6 to TRBJ2-1, with D tentatively TRBD2 (5 bases). The CDR3 runs to 14 residues. Germline V gene data show CDR1 as SGHDT and CDR2 as YYEEEE. Trimming stripped 4 bases from V and 3 bases from J, with 11 bases between. The DNA for the CDR3 is TGTGCCAGCAGCATAGGACTCCTCTACAATGAGCAGTTCTTC. Encoded protein: CASSIGLLYNEQFF.

The chain couples TRBV6-1 to TRBJ2-7, with D perhaps matching TRBD1 (7 bases). The CDR3 has 15 residues. The V and J ends lost 4 bases and 0 bases respectively, with 13 bases between them. Germline CDR1 MNHNS, CDR2 SASEGT. The CDR3 here is CASSGAGQISYEQYF. CDR3 bases: TGTGCCAGCAGTGGGGCGGGACAGATCTCCTACGAGCAGTACTTC.

This clone was seen a single time. The chain links TRBV9 to TRBJ2-4, with D possibly being TRBD2 (6 bases). The CDR3 extends over 17 amino acids. CDR1 and CDR2 (germline): SGDLS, YYNGEE. Between the trimmed V and J ends, which lost 4 bases and 0 bases, there was a span of 17 bases. The CDR3 coding sequence is TGTGCCAGCAGCCTAGGGCTAGGGGAGGTAGCCAAAAACATTCAGTACTTC. This encodes CASSLGLGEVAKNIQYF.